This T cell receptor (beta chain) was recorded in a study of post-analysis software for immune sequencing data. About the study: Clinical courses comprised relapsing-remitting, secondary progressive and progressive-relapsing multiple sclerosis. Study-level findings and limits: Multiple sclerosis patients showed significantly lower normalized Chao1 diversity than controls did. Compared with controls, patients had more of 4 or 5 TRBV segments, including TRBV5-6, TRBV5-1 and TRBV20-1. Same-batch samples co-clustered strongly by F measure.

The CDR3 extends over 15 amino acids. Germline CDR1 and CDR2: MNHEY and SVGAGI. As to this clonotype: What it binds is unknown.

Unique-molecular-identifier-tagged TCR beta cDNA libraries were used. Between roughly 1 and 10 million T cells gave rise to 500,000 to 600,000 cDNA molecules. One entry per CDR3 protein, called by TCRdb with MiXCR from the PCR reads. The sample has roughly 800,000 distinct CDR3 sequences, around 46% seen once. Sequencing was done on a sample of blood. This sequence was found in a girl under 18 with multiple sclerosis. The chain uses TRBV6-5 and TRBJ2-7, with D perhaps being TRBD1 or TRBD2 (5 bases each). The tail of the sequence fits TRBJ2-5 better, so the J call may be wrong. The CDR3 DNA is TGTGCCAGTACGAGGGGCCGAGGGTTTTTAGAGACCCAGTACTTC. Translated: CASTRGRGFLETQYF.